The T cell receptor beta chain under discussion was sequenced for a study of shared clonotypes between healthy human individuals. The protocol was immunoSEQ multiplex PCR, while the TCRdb copy is restricted to in-frame clones and leaves out a portion. The table has 700,000 or so clones, 72% seen once. J was trimmed by 3 bases and V by 4 bases; bases with no gene match: 0. This CDR3 has 14 amino acids. CDR1 SEHNR and CDR2 FQNEAQ come from the germline V gene (reference sequence). A remark on this clone: Other DNA variants within this sample encode the same CDR3.

The TCR sequence derives from a woman in her 30s in good health. V gene TRBV7-9 combines with J gene TRBJ2-1; 10 bases align to TRBD2. The sequenced material came from memory CD4+ T cells sorted from blood. The sample's subset: CD45RA-negative fraction. CDR3 sequence: CASSWTSGYNEQFF. The CDR3 DNA reads TGTGCCAGCAGCTGGACTAGCGGCTACAATGAGCAGTTCTTC.